Below, 30 T cell receptor beta chains from the same sample are listed, as sequenced in a study of memory CD4+ T cells and cytomegalovirus serostatus. The sort gate was single viable CD3+CD4+CD8-CD45RO+ cells for memory CD4+ T cells. The repertoire was sequenced with immunoSEQ multiplex PCR; TCRdb's copy has only in-frame clones and lacks some. The table records tens of thousands of clones, around three quarters of them present only once. Sequencing input: memory CD4+ T cells from blood. The receptors were gathered from an adult in good health and CMV-seronegative.

The genes are TRBV7-6 and TRBJ2-1, with D possibly being TRBD2 (6 bases). The germline CDR1 and CDR2 sequences are SGHVS and FNYEAQ. Trimming removed 4 bases from V and 7 bases from J, with 23 bases in between. The CDR3 length is 17 residues. CDR3 DNA sequence: TGTGCCAGCAGCTCTTCCGGTTCGGCTAGCGCCTTTAATGAGCAGTTCTTC. It encodes CASSSSGSASAFNEQFF. The complete variable domain, with remaining parts taken from reference TRBV7-6 and TRBJ2-1, reads GAGVSQSPRYKVTKRGQDVALRCDPISGHVSLYWYRQALGQGPEFLTYFNYEAQQDKSGLPNDRFSAERPEGSISTLTIQRTEQRDSAMYRCASSSSGSASAFNEQFFGPGTRLTVL.

The chain employs TRBV21-1 and TRBJ1-6; the D call of TRBD1 is as the table states it, not checked on the DNA. TRBV21-1 is a listed pseudogene. The CDR3 has 17 amino acids. The CDR3 sequence is CASSKALGAAYNSPLHF. CDR3 sequence (DNA): TGTGCCAGCAGCAAAGCGCTGGGGGCAGCCTATAATTCACCCCTCCACTTT.

The chain joins TRBV2 to TRBJ2-5; 12 bases map to TRBD1. Germline V gene lookup returns CDR1 SNHLY and CDR2 FYNNEI. The V and J ends lost 4 bases and 5 bases, in that order; junction bases with no gene match: 8. This CDR3 is built from 16 residues. The CDR3 nucleotides are TGTGCCAGCAGTGGGGACAGGGGGCCCGGGGGGGAGACCCAGTACTTC. Translating it yields CASSGDRGPGGETQYF.

The genes are TRBV4-2 and TRBJ1-2; D perhaps matches TRBD1 (5 bases). This CDR3 has 17 residues. Per the germline V gene, CDR1 is LGHNA and CDR2 is YNFKEQ. V was pared by 4 bases and J by 3 bases, with 21 bases between. In DNA form, the CDR3 reads TGTGCCAGCAGCCTGAGGGACGGAGCGGAGGCTGACTATGGCTACACCTTC. Its translation is CASSLRDGAEADYGYTF.

The chain employs TRBV5-6 and TRBJ1-2; 8 bases agree with TRBD1. CDR3 length equals 13 residues. V gave up 0 bases and J gave up 7 bases; unmatched junction bases: 2. CDR1 and CDR2 from the germline V gene are SGHDT and YYEEEE. CDR3 in DNA: TGTGCCAGCAGCTTGGCAGGGGGCACTGGCTACACCTTC. Protein sequence: CASSLAGGTGYTF.

The chain joins TRBV6-5 to TRBJ2-5; D unclear. The CDR3 covers 11 residues. Trimming pared 6 bases from V and 5 bases from J, leaving 7 bases between. Germline values: CDR1 MNHEY, CDR2 SVGAGI. CDR3 protein: CASRVRETQYF. The CDR3 nucleotides read TGTGCCAGCAGAGTGAGGGAGACCCAGTACTTC.

The chain links TRBV29-1 to TRBJ2-1, with D perhaps matching TRBD1 (6 bases). The CDR3 totals 15 residues. Germline V gene data show CDR1 as SQVTM and CDR2 as ANQGSEA. Trimming removed 5 bases at V and 0 bases at J, with 14 bases between. The CDR3 sequence: CSVSRQESSYNEQFF. The CDR3 DNA reads as TGCAGCGTTTCGAGACAGGAGAGCTCCTACAATGAGCAGTTCTTC.

The chain has TRBV18 and TRBJ1-4; perhaps TRBD1 as D (5 bases). From germline, CDR1 is KGHSH and CDR2 LQKENI. Trimming cost V 3 bases and J 6 bases, with 14 bases left between them. The CDR3 runs 15 residues. DNA of the CDR3: TGTGCCAGCTCACCGGGGCTGGGTAGCGATGAAAAACTGTTTTTT. Its protein is CASSPGLGSDEKLFF. Using reference TRBV18 and TRBJ1-4 for the parts outside the CDR3, the full variable domain is NAGVMQNPRHLVRRRGQEARLRCSPMKGHSHVYWYRQLPEEGLKFMVYLQKENIIDESGMPKERFSAEFPKEGPSILRIQQVVRGDSAAYFCASSPGLGSDEKLFFGSGTQLSVL.

This clone was observed a single time. This chain uses TRBV2 with TRBJ2-4; maybe TRBD1 (6 bases). Trimming shortened V by 7 bases and J by 0 bases, and 13 bases separated the two germline ends. This CDR3 is built from 15 residues. Germline CDR1 is SNHLY and CDR2 is FYNNEI. Here the CDR3 reads CASTLPGVAKNIQYF. CDR3 in DNA: TGTGCCAGCACTTTACCAGGGGTAGCCAAAAACATTCAGTACTTC.

The rearrangement uses TRBV11-2 and TRBJ2-5; weak D call: TRBD2 (6 bases). CDR1 is SGHAT and CDR2 is FQNNGV in the germline V gene. Trimming removed 3 bases from V and 4 bases from J, with 27 bases in between. This CDR3 contains 19 residues. CDR3 nucleotide sequence: TGTGCCAGCAGCTTTGCTCCGGGACTTAGTCCGGGCCGGGGAGAGACCCAGTACTTC. Its protein is CASSFAPGLSPGRGETQYF. Using reference TRBV11-2 and TRBJ2-5 for the parts outside the CDR3, the full variable domain is EAGVAQSPRYKIIEKRQSVAFWCNPISGHATLYWYQQILGQGPKLLIQFQNNGVVDDSQLPKDRFSAERLKGVDSTLKIQPAKLEDSAVYLCASSFAPGLSPGRGETQYFGPGTRLLVL.

The chain carries TRBV18 and TRBJ2-1; D possibly matches TRBD1 or TRBD2 (5 bases each). V lost 5 bases to trimming and J lost 0 bases, with 11 bases between them. CDR1 KGHSH and CDR2 LQKENI come from the germline V gene. The CDR3 contains 15 residues. CDR3 region: CASSGTYSSYNEQFF. The CDR3 DNA follows: TGTGCCAGCTCAGGGACCTATAGCTCCTACAATGAGCAGTTCTTC.

This clone is a singleton in its sample. CDR3 protein: CASSARQKMNTEAFF. The CDR3 region has the DNA TGTGCCAGCAGTGCCAGACAGAAGATGAACACTGAAGCTTTCTTT. The V and J genes are TRBV2 and TRBJ1-1, with a possible D match to TRBD1 (5 bases). CDR1 is SNHLY, CDR2 FYNNEI, per germline. V lost 4 bases and J lost 0, with 12 bases in between. The CDR3 loop spans 15 amino acids.

The gene calls are TRBV19 and TRBJ1-5; 7 bases agree with TRBD1. J gave up 11 bases and V 7 bases, and 11 bases lay outside the gene matches. CDR1 and CDR2 (germline): LNHDA, SQIVND (reference sequence). The CDR3 is made up of 13 amino acids. CDR3 loop: CASTPDRLLAQHF. The CDR3 DNA sequence: TGTGCCAGTACCCCGGACAGGTTGTTGGCCCAGCATTTT. Full variable domain (remainder filled in from reference TRBV19 and TRBJ1-5): DGGITQSPKYLFRKEGQNVTLSCEQNLNHDAMYWYRQDPGQGLRLIYYSQIVNDFQKGDIAEGYSVSREKKESFPLTVTSAQKNPTAFYLCASTPDRLLAQHFGDGTRLSIL.

The rearrangement joins TRBV7-3 to TRBJ2-2, with 7 bases aligning to TRBD1. V was clipped by 1 base and J by 5 bases; unmatched bases: 7. From germline, CDR1 is SGHTA and CDR2 FQGTGA. The CDR3 loop spans 16 amino acids. In nucleotides, the CDR3 is TGTGCCAGCAGCTTAAGACGGCCAGGGGGTACCGGGGAGCTGTTTTTT. Its translation is CASSLRRPGGTGELFF.

This clone was seen a handful of times. The genes are TRBV2 and TRBJ1-6; no clear D. The CDR3 is 14 residues long. Trimming took 11 bases from V and 2 from J, leaving 13 bases between them. Germline lookup yields CDR1 SNHLY and CDR2 FYNNEI. The chain's CDR3 is CALRRSTYNSPLHF. The CDR3 DNA reads TGTGCCCTACGGCGGTCAACCTATAATTCACCCCTCCACTTT. The full variable domain, its missing parts supplied by reference TRBV2 and TRBJ1-6, is EPEVTQTPSHQVTQMGQEVILRCVPISNHLYFYWYRQILGQKVEFLVSFYNNEISEKSEIFDDQFSVERPDGSNFTLKIRSTKLEDSAMYFCALRRSTYNSPLHFGNGTRLTVT.

This clone was observed a handful of times. The CDR3 loop reads CASSVWENTEAFF. For the CDR3, the DNA is TGTGCCAGCAGTGTGTGGGAGAACACTGAAGCTTTCTTT. The J gene is TRBJ1-1, the V gene TRBV2; D call uncertain. The CDR3 consists of 13 residues. In germline, CDR1 is SNHLY, CDR2 FYNNEI. Trimming pared 4 bases from V and 1 base from J, leaving 7 bases between. The entire variable domain, with the rest obtained from reference TRBV2 and TRBJ1-1, is as follows: EPEVTQTPSHQVTQMGQEVILRCVPISNHLYFYWYRQILGQKVEFLVSFYNNEISEKSEIFDDQFSVERPDGSNFTLKIRSTKLEDSAMYFCASSVWENTEAFFGQGTRLTVV.

The chain combines TRBV6-5 with TRBJ1-2; a possible D gene is TRBD1 (5 bases). Germline CDR1 reads MNHEY; CDR2 reads SVGAGI. Trimming removed 6 bases at V and 4 bases at J, with 15 bases between. The CDR3 length is 14 residues. In DNA, the CDR3 is TGTGCCAGCAGGACCCGGGACGCATCCTATGGCTACACCTTC. This gives the protein CASRTRDASYGYTF.

This clone was recorded once. J is TRBJ1-6 and V is TRBV30; possibly TRBD1 for D (5 bases). Germline CDR1 GTSNPN, CDR2 SVGIG (reference sequence). The CDR3 loop spans 13 amino acids. V was clipped by 0 bases and J by 10 bases, with 10 bases between them. CDR3 DNA: TGTGCCTGGAGTGTCGGGGGGGAATCACCCCTCCACTTT. Translated: CAWSVGGESPLHF.

J is TRBJ1-2 and V is TRBV30; perhaps TRBD1 as D (6 bases). CDR3 length equals 12 residues. Looked up from germline, CDR1 is GTSNPN and CDR2 is SVGIG (reference sequence). Trimming left V 4 bases short and J 2 bases short, with 8 bases between. The CDR3 loop is CAWTDRNYGYTF. CDR3 in DNA: TGTGCCTGGACGGACAGAAACTATGGCTACACCTTC.

The chain combines TRBV2 with TRBJ2-4; no reliable D call. CDR1 SNHLY and CDR2 FYNNEI come from the germline V gene. The germline V and J ends were trimmed by 2 bases and 0 bases, with 11 bases remaining between them. This CDR3 has 16 residues. CDR3 sequence (DNA): TGTGCCAGCAGTGAAATAACTGTTCTAGCCAAAAACATTCAGTACTTC. It yields the protein CASSEITVLAKNIQYF.

The rearrangement joins TRBV19 to TRBJ1-5; a weak D match, TRBD1 (6 bases). Germline-derived CDR1 and CDR2 are LNHDA and SQIVND (reference sequence). The CDR3 has 15 residues. V lost 5 bases and J lost 15, with 26 bases in between. The CDR3 spells CASSLDRTPIYPRHF. CDR3 in DNA: TGTGCCAGTAGTCTCGACAGGACGCCAATTTATCCGCGGCATTTT.

This clone was detected once. J is TRBJ2-2 and V is TRBV7-2, with D possibly being TRBD1 (6 bases). Germline CDR1 is SGHTA and CDR2 is FQGNSA. This CDR3 contains 15 residues. V lost 5 bases and J 6 bases, leaving 16 bases between the germline ends. CDR3 loop: CASSVRTVRAGELFF. In DNA, the CDR3 is TGTGCCAGCAGCGTAAGGACAGTCAGGGCCGGGGAGCTGTTTTTT.

The rearrangement links TRBV29-1 to TRBJ1-1; D gene unclear. Between the trimmed V and J ends, which lost 5 bases and 2 bases, there was a span of 12 bases. Germline V gives CDR1 SQVTM, CDR2 ANQGSEA. The CDR3 runs 13 residues. The CDR3 region has the DNA TGCAGCGTTACCGGGCAGCTTAACACTGAAGCTTTCTTT. Its protein is CSVTGQLNTEAFF.

This chain links TRBV19 with TRBJ1-2; D gene unclear. The V gene lost 1 base and the J gene lost 7 bases, with 16 bases spanning the gap. The CDR3 loop spans 15 amino acids. CDR1 is LNHDA, CDR2 SQIVND, per germline (reference sequence). The DNA for the CDR3 is TGTGCCAGTAGTATAGTGGCCGAGGCGCATAGTGGCTACACCTTC. Translated, it gives CASSIVAEAHSGYTF.

This clone was counted between two and nine times. The gene calls are TRBV7-2 and TRBJ2-1; the D gene is possibly TRBD1 (6 bases). CDR1 and CDR2 (germline): SGHTA, FQGNSA. This CDR3 region has 16 residues. V was trimmed by 4 bases and J by 4 bases, leaving 17 bases between them. In DNA form, the CDR3 reads TGTGCCAGCAGCTCCCGGGACAAGGGGTCGTACAATGAGCAGTTCTTC. It translates to CASSSRDKGSYNEQFF.

This chain joins TRBV5-6 and TRBJ2-5; maybe TRBD1 (5 bases). The V gene's germline CDR1 is SGHDT and CDR2 YYEEEE. The ends were cut back, 1 base at V and 5 bases at J, with 18 bases in the middle. The CDR3 is 16 amino acids. The CDR3 DNA follows: TGTGCCAGCAGCTTGAGGGCAGGGCGAATTGAGGAGACCCAGTACTTC. This encodes CASSLRAGRIEETQYF.

This CDR3 is CASSFSLGSAEEKLFF. The CDR3 region has the DNA TGTGCCAGCAGTTTCTCACTTGGGTCGGCAGAGGAAAAACTGTTTTTT. The chain uses TRBV6-6 and TRBJ1-4; no definite D call. Germline CDR1 reads MNHNY; CDR2 reads SVGAGI (reference sequence). There are 16 residues in the CDR3. Trimming left V 4 bases short and J 8 bases short, with 20 bases between.

The chain combines TRBV11-2 with TRBJ2-5; 8 nucleotides align to TRBD1. Germline trimming cut 8 bases from V and 4 bases from J; bases unmatched to any gene: 6. The germline V gene has CDR1 SGHAT and CDR2 FQNNGV. The CDR3 contains 13 residues. The CDR3 loop reads CASCRTGRETQYF. CDR3 bases: TGTGCCAGCTGCCGGACAGGGAGAGAGACCCAGTACTTC.

This clone was detected only a few times. Here the CDR3 DNA reads TGTGCCAGCAGCCCTGATGTCGGTGGCTACACCTTC. This codes for CASSPDVGGYTF. The chain recombines TRBV6-1 with TRBJ1-2, with D unclear. The CDR3 is 12 residues long. Per germline, CDR1 MNHNS and CDR2 SASEGT. The ends were cut back, 6 bases at V and 7 bases at J, with 12 bases in the middle.

V gene TRBV19 combines with J gene TRBJ1-3; no definite D call. CDR1 is LNHDA, CDR2 SQIVND, per germline (reference sequence). This CDR3 spans 13 amino acids. V lost 6 bases, J lost 0 bases, and 6 bases lay in between. CDR3 sequence reads: CASSLYSGNTIYF. CDR3 nucleotides: TGTGCCAGTAGCCTCTACTCTGGAAACACCATATATTTT.